The source of this T cell receptor beta chain is a study of vaccination effects on CD4 cells after COVID-19. Germline V gene lookup returns CDR1 DFQATT and CDR2 SNEGSKA (reference sequence). The CDR3 extends over 14 amino acids. The V end was cut by 3 bases, the J end by 4 bases, with 13 bases between. Sequencing in the ViraFEST assay came after antigen-specific CD4+ T cells had been expanded with viral peptide pools, which were used to stimulate PBMC. Following culture for approximately 11 days, CD4+ T cells were isolated. Each participant was administered two doses of either the BNT162b2 or the mRNA-1273 vaccine. On day 3 and again on day 7, half the medium was replaced with IL-2 medium. Comments on this clone: The antigen is unknown.

Clones were read by immunoSEQ multiplex PCR, and TCRdb kept only the in-frame ones, dropping some. This sample has 65,000 to 95,000 clones, with roughly 80% found just once. Study-level results: The study found marked clonal contraction of infection- and vaccine-induced clones late after vaccination.

The starting material was CD4+ T cells from PBMCs cultured with HCoV-OC43 spike peptides, obtained after COVID-19 vaccination. Subset defined: HCoV-OC43 spike overlapping peptide pool stimulation. The clonotype comes from a human donor who received a COVID-19 vaccine. The chain carries TRBV20-1 and TRBJ1-3; a possible D gene is TRBD1 (5 bases). CDR3 sequence (DNA): TGCAGTGCTAGTTGGCAGGGCTTCGGAAACACCATATATTTT. This translates into CSASWQGFGNTIYF.